The 28 T cell receptor beta chains below all came from one sample that was sequenced in a study of PD-1 blockade in classical Hodgkin lymphoma. Described time point: cycle 4 day 1 (C4D1), after 6 weeks of nivolumab. All patients relapsed after autologous stem cell transplantation, and brentuximab vedotin exposure varied. From thawed PBMCs, CD4+ T cells were purified using magnetic negative selection. Assay used: immunoSEQ multiplex PCR; TCRdb lists only in-frame clones, some missing. The sample includes approximately 28,000 clones, around 85% of them seen just once. Sequences were derived from CD4+ T cells from blood, sampled before the fourth cycle of nivolumab. The origin of the receptors is a human donor with classical Hodgkin lymphoma.

The J gene is TRBJ2-1, the V gene TRBV7-3; D might be TRBD1 (6 bases). The V gene lost 3 bases and the J gene lost 8 bases, with 14 bases spanning the gap. The CDR3 covers 14 residues. CDR1 SGHTA and CDR2 FQGTGA come from the germline V gene. The CDR3 spells CASSFDRDTDEQFF. CDR3 coding DNA: TGTGCCAGCAGCTTTGACCGGGACACCGATGAGCAGTTCTTC.

V is TRBV28 and J is TRBJ2-1, with D possibly being TRBD2 (5 bases). The CDR3 totals 11 residues. Germline CDR1 reads MDHEN; CDR2 reads SYDVKM. V was shortened by 6 bases and J by 7 bases, with 7 bases between the two germline ends. The CDR3 region has the DNA TGTGCCAGCAGCTCGGGGAATGAGCAGTTCTTC. It encodes CASSSGNEQFF.

Only a few counts were recorded for this clone. The chain recombines TRBV7-8 with TRBJ2-2; 7 positions match TRBD1. J was trimmed by 7 bases and V by 5 bases; bases with no gene match: 4. CDR3 length equals 13 residues. Germline CDR1 is SGHVS and CDR2 is FQNEAQ. The CDR3 coding sequence is TGTGCCAGCAGCCAACAGGGGATCGGGGAGCTGTTTTTT. Amino acids: CASSQQGIGELFF. The complete variable domain, with remaining parts taken from reference TRBV7-8 and TRBJ2-2, reads GAGVSQSPRYKVAKRGQDVALRCDPISGHVSLFWYQQALGQGPEFLTYFQNEAQLDKSGLPSDRFFAERPEGSVSTLKIQRTQQEDSAVYLCASSQQGIGELFFGEGSRLTVL.

CDR3 amino acids: CATSRDPGYQPQHF. The CDR3 DNA reads as TGTGCCACCAGCAGAGACCCAGGGTATCAGCCCCAGCATTTT. The V and J genes are TRBV15 and TRBJ1-5; perhaps TRBD1 as D (5 bases). The CDR3 runs to 14 residues. Germline CDR1 LNHNV, CDR2 YYDKDF (reference sequence). The V and J ends lost 0 bases and 5 bases respectively, with 8 bases between them.

The chain recombines TRBV7-3 with TRBJ2-7; TRBD1 might be the D (6 bases). CDR3 length: 13 residues. The germline V and J ends were trimmed by 5 bases and 2 bases, with 10 bases remaining between them. Germline V gene lookup returns CDR1 SGHTA and CDR2 FQGTGA. CDR3 protein: CASSPRDTYEQYF. The CDR3, as DNA: TGTGCCAGCAGCCCCCGGGACACCTACGAGCAGTACTTC.

V is TRBV5-4 and J is TRBJ1-3, with 8 bases identical to TRBD1. After removal of 0 bases from V and 8 bases from J, the junction contained 10 bases not matched to a gene. CDR1 SGHNT and CDR2 YYREEE come from the germline V gene (reference sequence). The CDR3 contains 16 residues. In DNA, the CDR3 is TGTGCCAGCAGCTTGGGACAGGGGACGGGTATTGACACCATATATTTT. Translation gives CASSLGQGTGIDTIYF.

The rearrangement links TRBV25-1 to TRBJ2-3; 7 nucleotides agree with TRBD1. Germline CDR1 and CDR2: MGHDK and SYGVNS. The trim removed 5 bases at V and 2 bases at J, leaving 7 bases unmatched. The CDR3 totals 15 residues. The CDR3 reads CASSSPGQITDTQYF. The CDR3 DNA reads as TGTGCCAGCAGTTCACCGGGACAGATCACAGATACGCAGTATTTT.

The V and J genes are TRBV6-6 and TRBJ1-2; 9 bases agree with TRBD1. The CDR3 has 13 residues. The V and J ends lost 6 bases and 6 bases, in that order; junction bases with no gene match: 5. The germline gives CDR1 MNHNY, CDR2 SVGAGI (reference sequence). The CDR3 coding sequence is TGTGCCAGCAGCACCGGGACAGGGCATGGCTACACCTTC. Protein sequence: CASSTGTGHGYTF.

This clone was counted once. This chain uses TRBV19 with TRBJ1-5; D perhaps matches TRBD1 (6 bases). V was trimmed by 7 bases and J by 4 bases, leaving 17 bases between them. The CDR3 is made up of 15 amino acids. Germline CDR1 LNHDA, CDR2 SQIVND (reference sequence). The CDR3, as DNA: TGTGCCAGTAATCGGCCAGGGGATACGAATCAGCCCCAGCATTTT. Translating gives CASNRPGDTNQPQHF.

The chain uses TRBV27 and TRBJ2-3; D unclear. Germline CDR1 MNHEY, CDR2 SMNVEV (reference sequence). This CDR3 contains 11 residues. V shed 3 bases and J shed 6 bases, with 4 bases lying between them. Here the CDR3 reads CASSFGDTQYF. CDR3 nucleotides: TGTGCCAGCAGTTTTGGGGATACGCAGTATTTT.

V and J are TRBV6-1 and TRBJ1-1; tentative D call: TRBD1 (6 bases). Germline-derived CDR1 and CDR2 are MNHNS and SASEGT. This CDR3 comprises 14 residues. Trimming took 4 bases from V and 1 from J, leaving 10 bases between them. CDR3 DNA: TGTGCCAGCAGTGTACAGGGTTGGAACACTGAAGCTTTCTTT. It yields the protein CASSVQGWNTEAFF.

In this sample, this clone turned up once. The chain carries TRBV12-5 and TRBJ2-1; TRBD2 matches 11 bases. This CDR3 has 16 residues. Trimming at V came to 0 bases and at J to 6 bases, leaving 4 bases not matched to a gene. Germline-derived CDR1 and CDR2 are LGHNT and FRNRAP. The CDR3 spells CASGLVLAGVLNEQFF. The CDR3 DNA reads TGTGCTAGTGGTTTGGTACTAGCGGGAGTTCTCAATGAGCAGTTCTTC. The full variable domain, completed using reference TRBV12-5 and TRBJ2-1, is DARVTQTPRHKVTEMGQEVTMRCQPILGHNTVFWYRQTMMQGLELLAYFRNRAPLDDSGMPKDRFSAEMPDATLATLKIQPSEPRDSAVYFCASGLVLAGVLNEQFFGPGTRLTVL.

In DNA form, the CDR3 reads TGTGCCAGCATGGGTGGCCCAACTAATGAAAAACTGTTTTTT. It yields the protein CASMGGPTNEKLFF. This chain connects TRBV5-5 to TRBJ1-4; no firm D call. The ends were cut back, 6 bases at V and 0 bases at J, with 9 bases in the middle. Germline assignment: CDR1 SGHKS and CDR2 YYEKEE (reference sequence). CDR3 length equals 14 residues.

This chain links TRBV6-6 with TRBJ1-1; D is unresolved. Germline CDR1 reads MNHNY; CDR2 reads SVGAGI (reference sequence). Trimming took off 2 bases at V and 4 bases at J, with 5 bases between the two ends. The CDR3 loop spans 12 amino acids. CDR3 nucleotides: TGTGCCAGCAGTTACGAGTTCACTGAAGCTTTCTTT. It yields the protein CASSYEFTEAFF.

This clone has just one count. The chain has TRBV6-6 and TRBJ1-6; 7 bases are shared with TRBD1. This CDR3 contains 15 residues. V was clipped by 0 bases and J by 8 bases; unmatched bases: 4. Per germline, CDR1 MNHNY and CDR2 SVGAGI (reference sequence). In DNA form, the CDR3 reads TGTGCCAGCAGTTACTCACGGGACAGCTATTCACCCCTCCACTTT. It codes for CASSYSRDSYSPLHF.

The chain recombines TRBV4-1 with TRBJ2-7; 9 bases fit TRBD2. This CDR3 has 19 amino acids. Germline trimming cut 0 bases from V and 0 bases from J; bases unmatched to any gene: 12. Germline values: CDR1 MGHRA, CDR2 YSYEKL. The CDR3 is CASSQDSGASGVVSYEQYF. Written as DNA, the CDR3 is TGCGCCAGCAGCCAAGATTCGGGCGCTAGCGGGGTAGTCTCCTACGAGCAGTACTTC.

The count of this clone is one. The rearrangement joins TRBV5-1 to TRBJ1-5; no reliable D call. Germline V lookup: CDR1 SGHRS, CDR2 YFSETQ. This CDR3 is 13 amino acids long. The germline V and J ends were trimmed by 1 base and 2 bases, with 4 bases remaining between them. The CDR3 loop reads CASSLKGNQPQHF. In nucleotides, the CDR3 is TGCGCCAGCAGCTTGAAGGGCAATCAGCCCCAGCATTTT.

This rearrangement joins TRBV7-7 to TRBJ1-1; maybe TRBD1 (5 bases). This CDR3 is 13 amino acids long. V shed 5 bases and J shed 1 base, with 8 bases lying between them. Germline-derived CDR1 and CDR2 are SSHAT and FNYEAQ (reference sequence). The CDR3 here is CASSTDRNTEAFF. In DNA form, the CDR3 reads TGTGCCAGCAGCACAGACAGGAACACTGAAGCTTTCTTT.

This chain connects TRBV7-9 to TRBJ1-2, with D unclear. The CDR3 covers 15 residues. Between the trimmed V and J ends, which lost 0 bases and 11 bases, there was a span of 19 bases. From germline, CDR1 is SEHNR and CDR2 FQNEAQ (reference sequence). The CDR3 reads CASSLARDSPSGYTF. The CDR3 coding sequence is TGTGCCAGCAGCTTAGCTCGAGACTCTCCCAGCGGGTACACCTTC. Complete variable domain (other parts from reference TRBV7-9 and TRBJ1-2): DTGVSQNPRHKITKRGQNVTFRCDPISEHNRLYWYRQTLGQGPEFLTYFQNEAQLEKSRLLSDRFSAERPKGSFSTLEIQRTEQGDSAMYLCASSLARDSPSGYTFGSGTRLTVV.

The V call is TRBV10-3, the J call TRBJ2-7; no reliable D call. This CDR3 is built from 12 residues. Trimming took off 0 bases at V and 4 bases at J, with 4 bases between the two ends. The germline V gene has CDR1 ENHRY and CDR2 SYGVKD. CDR3 nucleotides: TGTGCCATCAGTGAGTCTCTTTACGAGCAGTACTTC. Amino acids: CAISESLYEQYF.

V gene TRBV5-6 combines with J gene TRBJ2-2; D is perhaps TRBD1 (6 bases). The CDR3 is 15 residues long. The germline V gene has CDR1 SGHDT and CDR2 YYEEEE. Trimming left V 1 base short and J 6 bases short, with 13 bases between. CDR3 coding DNA: TGTGCCAGCAGCTTGCCAGGGGAAGGGTCCGGGGAGCTGTTTTTT. Its translation is CASSLPGEGSGELFF.

The rearrangement uses TRBV19 and TRBJ1-1; tentative D call: TRBD1 (6 bases). CDR3 length equals 14 residues. Per germline, CDR1 LNHDA and CDR2 SQIVND (reference sequence). V lost 5 bases and J 7 bases, leaving 17 bases between the germline ends. Here the CDR3 reads CASSFGQPLIEAFF. DNA of the CDR3: TGTGCCAGTAGTTTCGGACAGCCTTTAATTGAAGCTTTCTTT.

This chain joins TRBV5-6 and TRBJ1-3; 10 bases match TRBD1. Unmatched junction bases numbered 11, after V lost 3 bases and J lost 5 bases. The CDR3 extends over 17 amino acids. Germline assignment: CDR1 SGHDT and CDR2 YYEEEE. The CDR3 bases are TGTGCCAGCAGCTCGGGGACAGGGGAAATCGGTAGAAACACCATATATTTT. This gives the protein CASSSGTGEIGRNTIYF. Filled out from reference TRBV5-6 and TRBJ1-3, the complete variable domain reads DAGVTQSPTHLIKTRGQQVTLRCSPKSGHDTVSWYQQALGQGPQFIFQYYEEEERQRGNFPDRFSGHQFPNYSSELNVNALLLGDSALYLCASSSGTGEIGRNTIYFGEGSWLTVV.

The chain links TRBV7-3 to TRBJ2-7, with a possible D match to TRBD2 (5 bases). The V end lost 1 base, the J end lost 3 bases, and 7 bases lay between the germline ends. Germline lookup yields CDR1 SGHTA and CDR2 FQGTGA. CDR3 length: 13 amino acids. The CDR3 DNA is TGTGCCAGCAGCTTAAATCGGGGCTACGAGCAGTACTTC. This translates into CASSLNRGYEQYF.

The chain links TRBV5-8 to TRBJ2-2; TRBD1 agrees at 7 bases. Germline assignment: CDR1 SGHTS and CDR2 YDEGEE. This CDR3 contains 15 residues. Germline trimming cut 4 bases from V and 3 bases from J; bases unmatched to any gene: 6. The CDR3 region is CASSTVQGYTGELFF. In DNA form, the CDR3 reads TGTGCCAGCAGCACTGTACAGGGGTACACCGGGGAGCTGTTTTTT.

This clone showed up just once. The chain uses TRBV28 and TRBJ1-4, with D unclear. CDR1 is MDHEN, CDR2 SYDVKM, per germline. V was shortened by 6 bases and J by 4 bases, with 15 bases between the two germline ends. The CDR3 length is 15 residues. CDR3 nucleotide sequence: TGTGCCAGCAGCTCAACTTCGGGGATTAATGAAAAACTGTTTTTT. It specifies CASSSTSGINEKLFF.

V usage is TRBV2 and J usage is TRBJ2-5, with a tentative D call TRBD2 (6 bases). Germline V CDR1 and CDR2: SNHLY, FYNNEI. V lost 6 bases to trimming and J lost 1 base, with 12 bases between them. The CDR3 is 14 residues long. CDR3 nucleotide sequence: TGTGCCAGCAGCGCGGGACGGATCCAAGAGACCCAGTACTTC. This codes for CASSAGRIQETQYF. The complete variable domain, with remaining parts taken from reference TRBV2 and TRBJ2-5, reads EPEVTQTPSHQVTQMGQEVILRCVPISNHLYFYWYRQILGQKVEFLVSFYNNEISEKSEIFDDQFSVERPDGSNFTLKIRSTKLEDSAMYFCASSAGRIQETQYFGPGTRLLVL.

The J gene is TRBJ1-2, the V gene TRBV4-2, with 8 bases lining up with TRBD1. CDR3 length equals 16 residues. J was trimmed by 4 bases and V by 0 bases; bases with no gene match: 7. Germline V gene data show CDR1 as LGHNA and CDR2 as YNFKEQ. The CDR3 DNA is TGTGCCAGCAGCCAAGAAAATGACAGGGGCCTCTATGGCTACACCTTC. It translates to CASSQENDRGLYGYTF.